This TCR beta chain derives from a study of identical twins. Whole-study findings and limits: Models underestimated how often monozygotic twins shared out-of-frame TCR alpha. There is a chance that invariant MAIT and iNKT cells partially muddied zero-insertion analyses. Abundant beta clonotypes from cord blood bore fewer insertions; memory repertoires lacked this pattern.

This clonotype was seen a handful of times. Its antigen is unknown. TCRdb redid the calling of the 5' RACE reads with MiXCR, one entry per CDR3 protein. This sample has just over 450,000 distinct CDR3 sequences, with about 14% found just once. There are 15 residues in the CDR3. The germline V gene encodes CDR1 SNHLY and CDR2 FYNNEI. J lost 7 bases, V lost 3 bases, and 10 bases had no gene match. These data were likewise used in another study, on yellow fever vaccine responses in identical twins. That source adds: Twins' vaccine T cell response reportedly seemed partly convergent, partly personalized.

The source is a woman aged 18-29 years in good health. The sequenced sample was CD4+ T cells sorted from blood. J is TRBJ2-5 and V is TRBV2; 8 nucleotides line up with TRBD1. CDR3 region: CASSDRQGAVGTQYF. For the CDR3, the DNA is TGTGCCAGCAGTGATCGGCAGGGGGCGGTCGGGACCCAGTACTTC. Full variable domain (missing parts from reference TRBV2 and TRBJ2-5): EPEVTQTPSHQVTQMGQEVILRCVPISNHLYFYWYRQILGQKVEFLVSFYNNEISEKSEIFDDQFSVERPDGSNFTLKIRSTKLEDSAMYFCASSDRQGAVGTQYFGPGTRLLVL.